Included here is one T cell receptor (beta chain) sequence, with context. The antigen is unknown. This record comes from a study of T cell responses to AZD1222 COVID-19 vaccine. The study, taken as a whole, reports: Scientists sampled the repertoires only once the peak T cell response had passed. Donors were mostly white British, more females; clonal diversity possibly underestimated.

After removal of 5 bases from V and 1 base from J, the junction contained 4 bases not matched to a gene. The CDR3 extends over 14 amino acids. Germline assignment: CDR1 LNHDA and CDR2 SQIVND (reference sequence). Method: immunoSEQ multiplex PCR; TCRdb's copy keeps in-frame clones and lacks some. The repertoire consists of 200,000 or so clones, with almost 90% occurring once and the leading ten covering roughly 8%. The TCR sequence derives from an adult in good health. The material was peripheral blood, obtained on day 0 of AZD1222 vaccination. The chain recombines TRBV19 with TRBJ1-1; 7 bases line up with TRBD1. CDR3 amino acids: CASSGGTANTEAFF. CDR3 in DNA: TGTGCCAGTAGTGGAGGGACAGCGAACACTGAAGCTTTCTTT. Full variable domain (missing parts from reference TRBV19 and TRBJ1-1): DGGITQSPKYLFRKEGQNVTLSCEQNLNHDAMYWYRQDPGQGLRLIYYSQIVNDFQKGDIAEGYSVSREKKESFPLTVTSAQKNPTAFYLCASSGGTANTEAFFGQGTRLTVV.